The 3 T cell receptor beta chains below come from one sample, sequenced in a study of control samples from healthy donors and cancer patients. Assay: immunoSEQ multiplex PCR; the TCRdb copy retains only in-frame clones and omits some. The table includes about 130,000 clones, nearly 90% detected once. Sequencing used blood. These receptors were taken from a middle-aged man in good health.

This rearrangement joins TRBV7-8 to TRBJ1-6; D call uncertain. This CDR3 has 16 amino acids. Germline V CDR1 and CDR2: SGHVS, FQNEAQ. The V and J ends lost 5 bases and 9 bases respectively, with 20 bases between them. CDR3 sequence: CASSLRDSRWGSPLHF. In nucleotides, the CDR3 is TGTGCCAGCAGCCTCCGGGATTCCCGGTGGGGTTCACCCCTCCACTTT.

V and J are TRBV11-2 and TRBJ1-3; D is unresolved. V lost 5 bases and J lost 0, with 11 bases in between. CDR3 length: 15 residues. The V gene's germline CDR1 is SGHAT and CDR2 FQNNGV. CDR3 coding DNA: TGTGCCAGCAGCCCTCATGACTTCTCTGGAAACACCATATATTTT. It is translated as CASSPHDFSGNTIYF.

J is TRBJ2-6 and V is TRBV5-3; D remains unclear. TRBV5-3 counts as an open reading frame of uncertain function. This CDR3 comprises 12 residues. The V gene lost 5 bases and the J gene lost 2 bases, with 2 bases spanning the gap. The CDR3 DNA reads TGTGCCAGAAGGGCTGGGGCCAACGTCCTGACTTTC. This translates into CARRAGANVLTF.